This T cell receptor beta chain was found in a study of T-cell reconstitution after alpha-beta-depleted transplantation in children. Regarding the study as a whole: A year post-transplant, T-cell counts and diversity derived mostly from newly produced T cells.

Points on this clonotype: Antigen specificity is unknown.

Using unique molecular identifiers, the investigators prepared the TCRbeta library. One entry per CDR3 protein, called by TCRdb with MiXCR from the PCR reads. The sample consists of around 78,000 distinct CDR3 sequences, roughly an eighth of them appearing once. V shed 2 bases and J shed 12 bases, with 11 bases lying between them. CDR3 length: 11 amino acids. CDR1 and CDR2 (germline): MNHEY, SVGEGT. The sample here was PBMCs, mostly from graft donor cells, taken 180 days after TCRalphabeta/CD19-depleted stem cell transplant. This TCR came from a male patient under 10 years old who had a stem cell transplant for acute lymphoblastic leukemia, so the T cells may come from the graft donor. V usage is TRBV6-2 or TRBV6-3 and J usage is TRBJ2-7; D might be TRBD2 (5 bases). CDR3 protein: CASSYGLAPYF. In nucleotides, the CDR3 is TGTGCCAGCAGTTACGGGCTAGCTCCGTACTTC.